This TCR beta chain was recovered during a study of cytomegalovirus exposure and HLA in healthy donors. Turning to the study itself: The 120 validation repertoires, a later analysis reported, used the same platform as the approximately 670 first-cohort repertoires.

This CDR3 has 15 residues. CDR1 is SGDLS and CDR2 is YYNGEE in the germline V gene. V lost 3 bases, J lost 4 bases, and 9 bases stayed unmatched. TCRdb's table, derived via immunoSEQ multiplex PCR, lists solely in-frame clones and lacks some. Here the sample spans some 170,000 clones, approximately 86% being singletons. Sample: PBMCs. This clonotype was sampled from a man between 18 and 35 years old in good health and CMV-seropositive. The chain recombines TRBV9 with TRBJ1-2; 7 bases line up with TRBD1. CDR3 DNA sequence: TGTGCCAGCAGCGCAATTCACGGGACAGCCTATGGCTACACCTTC. It specifies CASSAIHGTAYGYTF.